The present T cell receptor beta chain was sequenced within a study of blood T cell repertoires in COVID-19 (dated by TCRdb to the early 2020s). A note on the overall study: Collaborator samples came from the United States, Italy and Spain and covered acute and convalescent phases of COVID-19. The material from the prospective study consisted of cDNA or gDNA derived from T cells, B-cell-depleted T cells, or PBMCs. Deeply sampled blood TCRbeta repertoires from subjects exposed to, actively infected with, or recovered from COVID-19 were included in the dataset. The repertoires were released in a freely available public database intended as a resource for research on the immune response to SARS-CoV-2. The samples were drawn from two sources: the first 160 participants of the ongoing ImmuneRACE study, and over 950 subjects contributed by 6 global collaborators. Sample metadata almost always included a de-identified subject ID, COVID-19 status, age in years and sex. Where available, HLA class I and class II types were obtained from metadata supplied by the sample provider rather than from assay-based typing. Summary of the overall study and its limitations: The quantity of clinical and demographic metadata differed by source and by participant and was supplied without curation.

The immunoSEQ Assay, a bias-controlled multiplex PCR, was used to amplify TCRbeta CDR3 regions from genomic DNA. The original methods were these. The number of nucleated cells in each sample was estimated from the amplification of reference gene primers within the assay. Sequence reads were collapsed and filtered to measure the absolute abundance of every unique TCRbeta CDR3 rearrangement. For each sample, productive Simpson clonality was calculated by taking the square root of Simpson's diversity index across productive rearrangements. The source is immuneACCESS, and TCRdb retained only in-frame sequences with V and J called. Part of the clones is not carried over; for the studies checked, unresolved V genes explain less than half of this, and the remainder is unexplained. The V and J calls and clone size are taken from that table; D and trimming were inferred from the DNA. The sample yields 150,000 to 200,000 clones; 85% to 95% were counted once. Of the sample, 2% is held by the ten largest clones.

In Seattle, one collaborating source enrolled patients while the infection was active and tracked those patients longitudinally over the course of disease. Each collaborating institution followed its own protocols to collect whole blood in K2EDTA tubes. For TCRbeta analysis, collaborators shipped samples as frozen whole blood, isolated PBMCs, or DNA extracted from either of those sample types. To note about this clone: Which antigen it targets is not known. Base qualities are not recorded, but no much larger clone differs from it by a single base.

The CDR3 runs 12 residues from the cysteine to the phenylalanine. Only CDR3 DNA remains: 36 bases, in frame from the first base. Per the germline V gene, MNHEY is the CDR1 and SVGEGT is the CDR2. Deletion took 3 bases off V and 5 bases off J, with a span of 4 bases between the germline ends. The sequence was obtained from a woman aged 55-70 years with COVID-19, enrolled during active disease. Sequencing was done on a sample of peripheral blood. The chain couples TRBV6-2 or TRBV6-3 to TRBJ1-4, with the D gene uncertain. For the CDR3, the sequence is CASSYQNEKLFF. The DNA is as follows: TGTGCCAGCAGTTATCAGAATGAAAAACTGTTTTTT.